This T cell receptor beta chain is from a study of blood T cell repertoires in COVID-19 (dated by TCRdb to 2019 to 2021). Turning to the overall study: The collaborator samples originated in the United States, Italy and Spain and spanned the acute and convalescent phases of COVID-19. Nearly every sample came with metadata listing a de-identified subject ID, COVID-19 status, age in years and sex. The prospective study material was composed of cDNA or gDNA derived from T cells, B-cell-depleted T cells, or PBMCs. Samples were obtained from the ongoing ImmuneRACE study (first 160 participants) and from some 1,300 subjects provided by 6 global collaborators. The dataset comprised deeply sampled blood TCRbeta repertoires from subjects exposed to, actively infected with, or recovered from COVID-19. HLA class I and class II types, where available, came from metadata supplied by the sample provider rather than from assay-based typing. The repertoires were made available in a free public database intended to serve as a resource for research on the immune response to SARS-CoV-2.

TCRbeta CDR3 regions were amplified from genomic DNA using the immunoSEQ Assay, a bias-controlled multiplex PCR. The original pipeline was this. Within the assay, amplification of reference gene primers was used to estimate how many nucleated cells each sample contained. To quantify the absolute abundance of each unique TCRbeta CDR3 rearrangement, sequence reads were collapsed and filtered. Productive Simpson clonality was computed per sample as the square root of Simpson's diversity index over productive rearrangements. What TCRdb holds here is the immuneACCESS table cut down to in-frame rearrangements. Part of the clones is not present; checked against another copy, under half of the missing clones reflect an unresolved V gene, and the others are unexplained. Clone size and V and J calls were adopted from that table, with D and trimming inferred from the DNA. The sample profile shows 200,000 to 250,000 clones; about 90% of them were found once. The ten largest clones capture 10% to 14% of the sample.

Participants in the prospective study were enrolled through a virtual design, were aged roughly 18 to 100 years, and lived in 24 United States geographic areas. In the prospective study, cohorts were assigned on the basis of participant-reported clinical history obtained from a screening survey and a study questionnaire. Recovered participants in ImmuneRACE Cohort 3 were defined by two consecutive negative NP/OP PCR tests, clearance by a healthcare professional, or resolution of symptoms. In the prospective study, whole blood, serum and a nasopharyngeal or oropharyngeal swab were collected from each participant by mobile phlebotomists. Additional blood draws and questionnaires over an approximately 2-month period could optionally be provided by prospective study participants. Before DNA extraction, prospective study blood samples were shipped either frozen or at room temperature. To note about this clone: Its target antigen remains unknown. Base-call qualities are not available, and no considerably larger clone is one nucleotide away.

Via the germline V gene, CDR1 is MNHEY and CDR2 SVGEGT. Taken from cysteine to phenylalanine, the CDR3 has 16 residues. Only the CDR3 DNA is retained, 48 bases long and in frame from the first base. Clipping removes 0 bases from V and 11 bases from J, with 13 as the unmatched junction base count. What the authors observed across the whole study: The quantity of clinical and demographic metadata differed by source and by participant and was supplied without curation.

The origin of this receptor is a man aged 30 to 45 who had recovered from COVID-19. The rearranged segments are TRBV6-2 or TRBV6-3 and TRBJ1-5, and 7 junction bases match TRBD1. What was sequenced was PBMCs or T cells enriched from blood (not recorded which). DNA sequence: TGTGCCAGCAGTTACTCGAGAGAGGACCAGGGGGAGACCCAGCATTTT. This yields the protein CASSYSREDQGETQHF.